This entry concerns a single T cell receptor beta chain. Its target is unknown. The data stem from a study of T cells in Graves' hyperthyroidism and ophthalmopathy. CDR3 length: 12 residues. Germline CDR1 reads SNHLY; CDR2 reads FYNNEI. V gave up 6 bases and J gave up 8 bases; unmatched junction bases: 6. General study findings and limits: In validation, the model predicted ophthalmopathy. These predictions came a median roughly 7.1 months before onset.

RNA transcripts provided the source from which TCR beta CDR3 regions were amplified. With the HTBI primer set, the TCR CDR3 went through a first round of RT-PCR. MiXCR was run by TCRdb on the multiplex PCR reads, yielding one entry per CDR3 protein. There are hundreds of thousands of distinct CDR3 sequences in the sample; just under 45% occur only once, and less than 9.5% lies in the top ten. In making diagnoses, clinical symptoms, serum thyroxine and TRAb, thyroid ultrasound and orbital computed tomography were all used. The receptor's source is an adult man with Graves' disease, either hyperthyroidism or ophthalmopathy (not recorded which). This rearrangement joins TRBV2 to TRBJ1-1; TRBD1 aligns across 7 bases. Material: peripheral blood or thyroid tissue (not recorded which). CDR3 in amino acids: CASRWTRGEAFF. CDR3 sequence (DNA): TGTGCCAGCAGGTGGACCAGGGGGGAAGCTTTCTTT. Drawing the rest from reference TRBV2 and TRBJ1-1, the complete variable domain is EPEVTQTPSHQVTQMGQEVILRCVPISNHLYFYWYRQILGQKVEFLVSFYNNEISEKSEIFDDQFSVERPDGSNFTLKIRSTKLEDSAMYFCASRWTRGEAFFGQGTRLTVV.